The 26 T cell receptor beta chains listed next were all sequenced from one sample in a study of blood T cells in healthy people across ages. Next came a second PCR, run for about 7 to 12 cycles, which used a sample-barcoded 5' primer along with a J-beta primer mix. TCRdb re-called the 5' RACE reads through MiXCR, storing one row per CDR3 protein. The data contain roughly 2 million distinct CDR3 sequences, 40% to 55% of them singletons. Source material: blood. These TCRs come from a woman in her thirties or forties in good health.

The chain has TRBV15 and TRBJ2-1; D not certain. CDR1 and CDR2 from the germline V gene are LNHNV and YYDKDF (reference sequence). With 0 bases removed from V and 0 bases from J, the gap between germline ends came to 12 bases. The CDR3 runs 17 residues. The CDR3 nucleotides read TGTGCCACCAGCAGAGATACCCAGGCGAGCTCCTACAATGAGCAGTTCTTC. Protein sequence: CATSRDTQASSYNEQFF.

The genes are TRBV27 and TRBJ1-2, with a weak D call TRBD1 (5 bases). V was cut by 6 bases and J by 7 bases, with 18 bases left in between. Germline V gene lookup returns CDR1 MNHEY and CDR2 SMNVEV (reference sequence). The CDR3 extends over 14 amino acids. CDR3 in amino acids: CASSPWATGSGYTF. DNA for the CDR3: TGTGCCAGCAGCCCCTGGGCAACAGGCAGTGGCTACACCTTC.

This chain uses TRBV27 with TRBJ1-4; unclear D gene. The CDR3 consists of 13 residues. Looked up from germline, CDR1 is MNHEY and CDR2 is SMNVEV (reference sequence). Trimming took off 3 bases at V and 7 bases at J, with 9 bases between the two ends. The CDR3 nucleotides are TGTGCCAGCAGTTTTGGACTAGGTGAAAAACTGTTTTTT. Its translation: CASSFGLGEKLFF.

The rearrangement joins TRBV2 to TRBJ1-5; D may be TRBD1 (5 bases). The CDR3 length is 13 residues. Germline V lookup: CDR1 SNHLY, CDR2 FYNNEI. Trimming stripped 7 bases from V and 3 bases from J, with 10 bases between. CDR3 DNA sequence: TGTGCCAGCACAAACAGGTTCAATCAGCCCCAGCATTTT. Amino acid sequence: CASTNRFNQPQHF.

This clonotype has just a few counts. V and J are TRBV3-1 and TRBJ2-3; D might be TRBD1 (6 bases). In germline, CDR1 is LGHDT, CDR2 YNNKEL (reference sequence). The CDR3 loop spans 14 amino acids. Trimming shortened V by 6 bases and J by 3 bases, and 13 bases separated the two germline ends. The CDR3 DNA reads as TGTGCCAGCAGTGCCGGGACACTAACAGATACGCAGTATTTT. Its protein is CASSAGTLTDTQYF.

This clonotype was recorded at least ten times. This chain connects TRBV12-3 or TRBV12-4 to TRBJ2-1; D is perhaps TRBD2 (6 bases). V was clipped by 6 bases and J by 6 bases, with 12 bases between them. The length of the CDR3 is 13 residues. The DNA of the CDR3 is TGTGCCAGCAGCCGCCAGGGAGGCAATGAGCAGTTCTTC. It is translated as CASSRQGGNEQFF.

J is TRBJ1-2 and V is TRBV5-6, with D uncertain. The CDR3 loop spans 12 amino acids. With 4 bases removed from V and 4 bases from J, the gap between germline ends came to 8 bases. Germline V gene lookup returns CDR1 SGHDT and CDR2 YYEEEE. As DNA, the CDR3 is TGTGCCAGCAGCGACTTATCCTATGGCTACACCTTC. It codes for CASSDLSYGYTF.

This rearrangement joins TRBV7-6 to TRBJ2-5; a weak D match, TRBD1 (6 bases). Germline lookup yields CDR1 SGHVS and CDR2 FNYEAQ. V gave up 8 bases and J gave up 0 bases, with 13 bases separating them. There are 14 residues in the CDR3. The CDR3 loop reads CASSGRGDQETQYF. The CDR3 nucleotides read TGTGCCAGCTCGGGCAGGGGCGACCAAGAGACCCAGTACTTC. The complete variable domain, with remaining parts taken from reference TRBV7-6 and TRBJ2-5, reads GAGVSQSPRYKVTKRGQDVALRCDPISGHVSLYWYRQALGQGPEFLTYFNYEAQQDKSGLPNDRFSAERPEGSISTLTIQRTEQRDSAMYRCASSGRGDQETQYFGPGTRLLVL.

The rearrangement links TRBV9 to TRBJ1-1, with D tentatively TRBD1 (5 bases). The CDR3 covers 14 residues. Germline lookup yields CDR1 SGDLS and CDR2 YYNGEE. Trimming took off 0 bases at V and 1 base at J, with 7 bases between the two ends. The CDR3 spells CASSVGTRNTEAFF. The DNA for the CDR3 is TGTGCCAGCAGCGTAGGGACAAGGAACACTGAAGCTTTCTTT.

The rearrangement links TRBV5-1 to TRBJ2-1, with 14 bases fitting TRBD2. Germline V gives CDR1 SGHRS, CDR2 YFSETQ. V gave up 3 bases and J gave up 8 bases; unmatched junction bases: 7. CDR3 length: 16 residues. The CDR3 loop is CASSSGLAGGGDEQFF. DNA for the CDR3: TGCGCCAGCAGCTCTGGACTAGCGGGGGGAGGTGATGAGCAGTTCTTC.

The genes are TRBV6-5 and TRBJ2-4, with D hard to call. The CDR3 has 16 amino acids. Trimming removed 0 bases at V and 0 bases at J, with 9 bases between. CDR1 is MNHEY and CDR2 is SVGAGI in the germline V gene. The CDR3 nucleotides read TGTGCCAGCAGTTACTCCAGGCTGCTAGCCAAAAACATTCAGTACTTC. Amino acids: CASSYSRLLAKNIQYF.

The chain links TRBV28 to TRBJ1-2; D call uncertain. Germline V CDR1 and CDR2: MDHEN, SYDVKM. V shed 5 bases and J shed 2 bases, with 12 bases lying between them. The CDR3 length is 14 residues. CDR3 region: CASSREILNYGYTF. The CDR3 bases are TGTGCCAGCAGTCGAGAGATACTAAACTATGGCTACACCTTC.

The chain is built from TRBV6-2 or TRBV6-3 and TRBJ1-5; D is ambiguous. The CDR3 is made up of 15 amino acids. V lost 6 bases to trimming and J lost 4 bases, with 16 bases between them. The V gene's germline CDR1 is MNHEY and CDR2 SVGEGT. The CDR3 loop reads CASRSGQADNQPQHF. In DNA form, the CDR3 reads TGTGCCAGCAGAAGCGGGCAGGCTGATAATCAGCCCCAGCATTTT.

The sample holds a few counts of this clonotype. This chain connects TRBV5-1 to TRBJ1-2; TRBD1 matches 8 bases. V shed 3 bases, J shed 12 bases, and the junction held 7 bases outside the gene matches. Germline values: CDR1 SGHRS, CDR2 YFSETQ. The CDR3 consists of 12 residues. CDR3 sequence (DNA): TGCGCCAGCAGCTACGACAGGGGCGTCGACACCTTC. Its protein product is CASSYDRGVDTF.

This chain's CDR3 is CASSEGTTGGQETQYF. CDR3 coding DNA: TGTGCCAGCAGTGAGGGGACTACGGGGGGCCAAGAGACCCAGTACTTC. The gene calls are TRBV6-1 and TRBJ2-5; 7 nucleotides match TRBD2. Trimming removed 3 bases from V and 1 base from J; junction bases left unmatched: 8. This CDR3 spans 16 amino acids. From germline, CDR1 is MNHNS and CDR2 SASEGT.

This chain uses TRBV5-1 with TRBJ2-7, with a tentative D call TRBD2 (5 bases). The CDR3 has 15 amino acids. Germline CDR1 SGHRS, CDR2 YFSETQ. Trimming left V 4 bases short and J 4 bases short, with 18 bases between. In nucleotides, the CDR3 is TGCGCCAGCAGCCTCGGGAACAATGCCATTTACGAGCAGTACTTC. Translation: CASSLGNNAIYEQYF.

The chain carries TRBV20-1 and TRBJ2-3, with D possibly matching TRBD1 (6 bases). The ends were cut back, 7 bases at V and 0 bases at J, with 14 bases in the middle. CDR3 size: 14 residues. CDR1 is DFQATT, CDR2 SNEGSKA, per germline (reference sequence). In DNA, the CDR3 is TGCAGTGTCACACAGGGACCGAGCACAGATACGCAGTATTTT. It specifies CSVTQGPSTDTQYF.

The chain carries TRBV7-2 and TRBJ1-1; D remains ambiguous. The CDR3 loop spans 15 amino acids. The germline V gene encodes CDR1 SGHTA and CDR2 FQGNSA. The V and J ends lost 1 base and 0 bases respectively, with 9 bases between them. The chain's CDR3 is CASSLGKVMNTEAFF. The CDR3 nucleotides are TGTGCCAGCAGCTTAGGAAAAGTAATGAACACTGAAGCTTTCTTT.

This clonotype was recorded at least ten times. The genes are TRBV4-2 and TRBJ2-1; possible D gene TRBD1, 6 bases. This CDR3 region has 14 residues. V lost 5 bases and J 0 bases, leaving 8 bases between the germline ends. Germline V lookup: CDR1 LGHNA, CDR2 YNFKEQ. CDR3 sequence reads: CASSKDSSYNEQFF. The DNA of the CDR3 is TGTGCCAGCAGCAAGGACAGCTCCTACAATGAGCAGTTCTTC.

The CDR3 nucleotides read TGTGCCAGCAGCTTAATGGTTCCTGAAGCTTTCTTT. This encodes CASSLMVPEAFF. This sequence joins TRBV11-2 and TRBJ1-1, with D hard to call. Germline V gives CDR1 SGHAT, CDR2 FQNNGV. The CDR3 sequence is 12 residues long. The V end lost 2 bases, the J end lost 6 bases, and 7 bases lay between the germline ends.

The chain couples TRBV15 to TRBJ2-5; D is uncertain. Germline assignment: CDR1 LNHNV and CDR2 YYDKDF (reference sequence). The CDR3 totals 12 residues. The ends were cut back, 1 base at V and 5 bases at J, with 5 bases in the middle. Here the CDR3 reads CATSRAWETQYF. The CDR3 DNA is TGTGCCACCAGCAGAGCCTGGGAGACCCAGTACTTC.

Details on this clonotype: The junction does not match germline at one end; this may be a read error. This chain connects TRBV28 to TRBJ2-1; a possible D gene is TRBD1 (6 bases). Germline V CDR1 and CDR2: MDHEN, SYDVKM. This CDR3 is 15 amino acids long. CDR3 sequence: CANSAGDVWDNEQFF. The DNA of the CDR3 is TGTGCCAACAGTGCAGGGGATGTGTGGGACAATGAGCAGTTCTTC.

This clonotype came up a few times. The chain is built from TRBV28 and TRBJ2-6; unclear D gene. This CDR3 is 12 amino acids long. The V and J ends lost 7 bases and 12 bases respectively, with 13 bases between them. The germline V gene has CDR1 MDHEN and CDR2 SYDVKM. CDR3 loop: CASTTGPGVLTF. CDR3 DNA: TGTGCCAGCACCACCGGGCCTGGCGTCCTGACTTTC.

This clonotype was found a few times. The J gene is TRBJ2-3, the V gene TRBV7-2; the D gene could be TRBD1 or TRBD2 (5 bases each). This CDR3 region has 14 residues. V was pared by 3 bases and J by 5 bases, with 12 bases between. Germline CDR1 is SGHTA and CDR2 is FQGNSA. CDR3 amino acids: CASSFLGTQDTQYF. The CDR3 nucleotides read TGTGCCAGCAGCTTCCTCGGGACCCAAGATACGCAGTATTTT.

This clonotype was picked up one time. The rearrangement uses TRBV9 and TRBJ2-3; the match to TRBD2 covers 9 bases. Germline loops: CDR1 SGDLS, CDR2 YYNGEE. The CDR3 totals 16 residues. The J segment lost 4 bases and the V segment lost 0 bases, leaving 6 bases of the junction unmatched. The CDR3: CASSVVGAGGSDTQYF. For the CDR3, the DNA is TGTGCCAGCAGCGTAGTAGGGGCGGGGGGGTCAGATACGCAGTATTTT.

The V and J genes are TRBV20-1 and TRBJ2-1; TRBD2 matches 15 bases. With 3 bases clipped from V and 7 bases from J, the junction kept 4 bases outside the gene matches. The germline V gene encodes CDR1 DFQATT and CDR2 SNEGSKA (reference sequence). The CDR3 spans 15 residues. CDR3 in DNA: TGCAGTGCTAGTCTGGGGACTAGCGGGAGGAATGAGCAGTTCTTC. Translation gives CSASLGTSGRNEQFF.